Below, one T cell receptor (beta chain) is given with its context. The data belong to a study of shared clonotypes between healthy human individuals. This table comes from immunoSEQ multiplex PCR, and its TCRdb copy is limited to in-frame clones, with some not included. Of about 2 million clones listed, 85% to 95% are singletons. The origin of this receptor is a man aged 18 to 30 in good health. Sequencing was carried out using naive CD4+ T cells sorted from blood. The subset here: CD45RA+ positively selected.

The CDR3 nucleotides are TGCGCCAGCAGCAACGGACCCCTTCCAGATACGCAGTATTTT. Residues: CASSNGPLPDTQYF. The chain is built from TRBV5-1 and TRBJ2-3, with D unclear. The CDR3 has 14 amino acids. V gave up 4 bases and J gave up 4 bases, with 13 bases separating them. Germline loops: CDR1 SGHRS, CDR2 YFSETQ.